This T cell receptor beta chain emerged from a study of Tregs in tolerant kidney transplant recipients. As for the study in general: Antibodies separated recipient from donor cells.

Trimming shortened V by 3 bases and J by 1 base, and 10 bases separated the two germline ends. Germline lookup yields CDR1 SGHVS and CDR2 FQNEAQ. The CDR3 spans 15 residues. Profiled with immunoSEQ multiplex PCR; TCRdb holds only in-frame clones, not every one. The sample has 35,000 to 50,000 clones, less than 97% seen once. As concerns this clone: What it binds is unknown.

Sequenced input: Tregs from blood cultured with allogeneic cells. This receptor was identified in a human donor in good health. The chain is built from TRBV7-8 and TRBJ2-4; tentative D call: TRBD1 (6 bases). The CDR3 coding sequence is TGTGCCAGCAGCTTGGCAGGGGACGCCAAAAACATTCAGTACTTC. Protein sequence: CASSLAGDAKNIQYF. Filled out from reference TRBV7-8 and TRBJ2-4, the complete variable domain reads GAGVSQSPRYKVAKRGQDVALRCDPISGHVSLFWYQQALGQGPEFLTYFQNEAQLDKSGLPSDRFFAERPEGSVSTLKIQRTQQEDSAVYLCASSLAGDAKNIQYFGAGTRLSVL.